Presented here are 27 T cell receptor beta chains from one specimen sequenced in a study of T cell responses to AZD1222 COVID-19 vaccine. Only in-frame clones appear in the TCRdb table, and some are missing; sequencing was by immunoSEQ multiplex PCR. Of about 99,000 clones in the sample, around 90% were seen once. The sample was peripheral blood, taken on day 0 of AZD1222 vaccination. All receptors derive from an adult in good health.

The V gene is TRBV6-5, the J gene TRBJ2-1; D is unclear. Germline CDR1 and CDR2: MNHEY and SVGAGI. Trimming cost V 5 bases and J 5 bases, with 10 bases left between them. This CDR3 is built from 13 residues. CDR3 in DNA: TGTGCCAGCAGTAGAGTCCCGAACAATGAGCAGTTCTTC. Protein sequence: CASSRVPNNEQFF.

Only one count was recorded for this clone. The rearrangement uses TRBV10-1 and TRBJ1-1, with D possibly matching TRBD1 (6 bases). V lost 4 bases and J lost 4, with 10 bases in between. Germline loops: CDR1 WNHNN, CDR2 SYGVQD (reference sequence). The CDR3 consists of 13 residues. The CDR3 DNA reads TGCGCCAGCAGTGTACAGGGAGGCACTGAAGCTTTCTTT. Translation: CASSVQGGTEAFF.

The gene calls are TRBV13 and TRBJ2-1, with D perhaps TRBD1 (5 bases). This CDR3 has 13 residues. Trimming cost V 1 base and J 13 bases, with 14 bases left between them. The germline gives CDR1 PRHDT, CDR2 FYEKMQ (reference sequence). CDR3 bases: TGTGCCAGCAGCTTAGCATCCCAGGGCCTACAGTTCTTC. It is translated as CASSLASQGLQFF.

The chain carries TRBV7-9 and TRBJ2-4; D might be TRBD1 (5 bases). Germline V lookup: CDR1 SEHNR, CDR2 FQNEAQ (reference sequence). CDR3 length: 15 amino acids. Between the trimmed V and J ends, which lost 2 bases and 5 bases, there was a span of 13 bases. The CDR3, as DNA: TGTGCCAGCAGCTTACAGGGCACCAGAGAAAACATTCAGTACTTC. Its translation is CASSLQGTRENIQYF.

The chain links TRBV18 to TRBJ2-3, with a tentative D call TRBD2 (6 bases). Trimming pared 6 bases from V and 5 bases from J, leaving 12 bases between. The CDR3 spans 13 residues. CDR1 is KGHSH, CDR2 LQKENI, per germline. This CDR3 is CASSSLEGDTQYF. In DNA, the CDR3 is TGTGCCAGCTCTTCGCTGGAGGGAGATACGCAGTATTTT.

CDR3 DNA sequence: TGTGCCACCAGAAGTACAGGGAATAATTCACCCCTCCACTTT. Protein sequence: CATRSTGNNSPLHF. The V gene is TRBV6-5, the J gene TRBJ1-6; D might be TRBD1 (6 bases). V lost 10 bases, J lost 5 bases, and 15 bases lay in between. Germline CDR1 is MNHEY and CDR2 is SVGAGI. The CDR3 has 14 amino acids.

The gene calls are TRBV9 and TRBJ1-2; D unresolved. CDR1 and CDR2 (germline): SGDLS, YYNGEE. This CDR3 is 16 amino acids long. Trimming took off 4 bases at V and 8 bases at J, with 24 bases between the two ends. The CDR3 protein is CASSSWAQLSGGGYTF. The DNA for the CDR3 is TGTGCCAGCAGCTCATGGGCCCAATTGTCAGGAGGGGGCTACACCTTC.

This sequence joins TRBV5-4 and TRBJ1-2; TRBD1 agrees at 9 bases. With 4 bases clipped from V and 8 bases from J, the junction kept 15 bases outside the gene matches. The germline CDR1 and CDR2 sequences are SGHNT and YYREEE (reference sequence). The CDR3 runs 16 residues. The CDR3 is CASSEPRDRVSGGYTF. The CDR3 DNA is TGTGCCAGCAGCGAGCCCCGGGACAGGGTTTCTGGGGGCTACACCTTC.

The chain uses TRBV9 and TRBJ1-5; D is ambiguous. Germline V gene sequence: CDR1 SGDLS, CDR2 YYNGEE. The CDR3 length is 13 residues. V was clipped by 3 bases and J by 3 bases, with 7 bases between them. Here the CDR3 reads CASSAATNQPQHF. CDR3 nucleotides: TGTGCCAGCAGCGCGGCGACCAATCAGCCCCAGCATTTT.

The chain combines TRBV6-5 with TRBJ2-5, with a weak D call TRBD2 (5 bases). CDR3 length: 16 residues. Germline V gene lookup returns CDR1 MNHEY and CDR2 SVGAGI. Trimming removed 0 bases from V and 7 bases from J, with 18 bases in between. CDR3 DNA sequence: TGTGCCAGCAGTTACTCTCGGACTTCACGGACCGTGACCCAGTACTTC. Protein: CASSYSRTSRTVTQYF.

The V and J genes are TRBV28 and TRBJ1-2; D might be TRBD1 (5 bases). The CDR3 runs to 12 residues. Germline loops: CDR1 MDHEN, CDR2 SYDVKM. The CDR3 reads CAISGGDYGYTF. CDR3 coding DNA: TGTGCTATCTCTGGGGGAGACTATGGCTACACCTTC.

The chain couples TRBV20-1 to TRBJ2-5, with TRBD2 identical over 8 bases. The length of the CDR3 is 14 residues. Germline assignment: CDR1 DFQATT and CDR2 SNEGSKA (reference sequence). V was clipped by 3 bases and J by 1 base; unmatched bases: 4. The CDR3: CSASVGLGQETQYF. Written as DNA, the CDR3 is TGCAGTGCTAGTGTGGGACTAGGCCAAGAGACCCAGTACTTC.

The chain's CDR3 is CAWSPREGEQYF. As DNA, the CDR3 is TGTGCCTGGAGCCCGAGGGAGGGGGAGCAGTACTTC. The chain joins TRBV30 to TRBJ2-7; TRBD2 matches 7 bases. Unmatched junction bases numbered 6, after V lost 3 bases and J lost 7 bases. This CDR3 is 12 amino acids long. Germline loops: CDR1 GTSNPN, CDR2 SVGIG (reference sequence).

The V and J genes are TRBV14 and TRBJ1-2; tentative D call: TRBD1 (6 bases). Germline loops: CDR1 SGHDN, CDR2 FVKESK. The CDR3 contains 13 residues. Trimming took 6 bases from V and 4 from J, leaving 12 bases between them. CDR3 amino acids: CASSRTATYGYTF. CDR3 nucleotide sequence: TGTGCCAGCAGTCGGACAGCAACCTATGGCTACACCTTC.

The chain carries TRBV5-4 and TRBJ1-2, with 8 bases lining up with TRBD1. CDR1 and CDR2 from the germline V gene are SGHNT and YYREEE (reference sequence). This CDR3 region has 15 residues. V lost 0 bases and J lost 8; bases outside the gene matches: 9. CDR3 residues: CASSLASQGAGGYTF. The CDR3 nucleotides are TGTGCCAGCAGCTTGGCCTCCCAGGGGGCGGGAGGCTACACCTTC.

The chain links TRBV7-3 to TRBJ2-7; no clear D gene. This CDR3 has 14 amino acids. In germline, CDR1 is SGHTA, CDR2 FQGTGA. Trimming stripped 6 bases from V and 4 bases from J, with 16 bases between. The CDR3 loop reads CASRTKGTVYEQYF. CDR3 bases: TGTGCCAGCAGAACTAAAGGCACGGTATACGAGCAGTACTTC. Based on the CDR3 plus reference TRBV7-3 and TRBJ2-7, the full variable domain is GAGVSQTPSNKVTEKGKYVELRCDPISGHTALYWYRQSLGQGPEFLIYFQGTGAADDSGLPNDRFFAVRPEGSVSTLKIQRTERGDSAVYLCASRTKGTVYEQYFGPGTRLTVT.

This chain connects TRBV7-9 to TRBJ2-2; 7 bases fit TRBD2. Germline V gene sequence: CDR1 SEHNR, CDR2 FQNEAQ (reference sequence). Unmatched junction bases numbered 8, after V lost 5 bases and J lost 5 bases. CDR3 length: 15 residues. As DNA, the CDR3 is TGTGCCAGCAGCCCCGGCGGGGGAGGAACCGGGGAGCTGTTTTTT. This sequence encodes CASSPGGGGTGELFF.

The rearrangement uses TRBV6-5 and TRBJ1-5, with no clear D. Germline V gene sequence: CDR1 MNHEY, CDR2 SVGAGI. The V and J ends lost 5 bases and 1 base respectively, with 9 bases between them. The length of the CDR3 is 14 residues. CDR3 sequence (DNA): TGTGCCAGCAGTCTGGCCGGGAGCAATCAGCCCCAGCATTTT. Encoded protein: CASSLAGSNQPQHF.

The CDR3: CASSTPAAKNIQYF. For the CDR3, the DNA is TGCGCCAGCAGTACTCCGGCTGCCAAAAACATTCAGTACTTC. The chain joins TRBV4-1 to TRBJ2-4; D ambiguous. Trimming removed 6 bases at V and 1 base at J, with 10 bases between. Germline values: CDR1 MGHRA, CDR2 YSYEKL. The CDR3 runs to 14 residues.

The J gene is TRBJ1-1, the V gene TRBV5-1, with D possibly matching TRBD1 (6 bases). This CDR3 region has 13 residues. The germline V gene has CDR1 SGHRS and CDR2 YFSETQ. V lost 4 bases to trimming and J lost 6 bases, with 13 bases between them. CDR3 residues: CASSTQGWAEAFF. The CDR3 region has the DNA TGCGCCAGCAGCACACAGGGCTGGGCTGAAGCTTTCTTT. The variable domain in full, completed from reference TRBV5-1 and TRBJ1-1, reads KAGVTQTPRYLIKTRGQQVTLSCSPISGHRSVSWYQQTPGQGLQFLFEYFSETQRNKGNFPGRFSGRQFSNSRSEMNVSTLELGDSALYLCASSTQGWAEAFFGQGTRLTVV.

The chain uses TRBV7-2 and TRBJ1-1; no clear D. CDR3 length equals 16 residues. Germline lookup yields CDR1 SGHTA and CDR2 FQGNSA. V lost 5 bases and J 0 bases, leaving 16 bases between the germline ends. The CDR3 spells CASSPPLAGVNTEAFF. DNA for the CDR3: TGTGCCAGCAGCCCCCCTCTCGCAGGCGTGAACACTGAAGCTTTCTTT.

The chain recombines TRBV28 with TRBJ2-5; D is possibly TRBD1 (7 bases). Trimming removed 8 bases from V and 7 bases from J, with 23 bases in between. CDR1 is MDHEN, CDR2 SYDVKM, per germline. The CDR3 loop spans 15 amino acids. CDR3 nucleotides: TGTGCCAGCCACAGACAGGGTTTCGGGACTGTGACCCAGTACTTC. Protein: CASHRQGFGTVTQYF.

This sequence joins TRBV27 and TRBJ1-6; 8 bases align to TRBD1. The CDR3 has 17 amino acids. Germline V gives CDR1 MNHEY, CDR2 SMNVEV (reference sequence). V dropped 5 bases and J dropped 0; count of bases not matched to a gene: 6. The DNA of the CDR3 is TGTGCCAGCAGTCCCGGACAGGGAGGCTCCTATAATTCACCCCTCCACTTT. Its translation: CASSPGQGGSYNSPLHF.

In this sample, this clone turned up a few times. This chain links TRBV7-9 with TRBJ2-5; D uncertain. Germline CDR1 SEHNR, CDR2 FQNEAQ (reference sequence). This CDR3 contains 14 residues. The germline V and J ends were trimmed by 3 bases and 3 bases, with 11 bases remaining between them. CDR3 DNA sequence: TGTGCCAGCAGCTTTATGGGGATTAAAGAGACCCAGTACTTC. It is translated as CASSFMGIKETQYF.

The J gene is TRBJ1-2, the V gene TRBV30; possibly TRBD1 for D (5 bases). The CDR3 sequence is 13 residues long. The germline CDR1 and CDR2 sequences are GTSNPN and SVGIG (reference sequence). Between the trimmed V and J ends, which lost 2 bases and 6 bases, there was a span of 13 bases. The chain's CDR3 is CAWSWGLIHGYTF. The CDR3 DNA is TGTGCCTGGAGTTGGGGCCTCATTCATGGCTACACCTTC.

The chain recombines TRBV10-3 with TRBJ2-6; no clear D. The germline V gene encodes CDR1 ENHRY and CDR2 SYGVKD. Between the trimmed V and J ends, which lost 6 bases and 3 bases, there was a span of 3 bases. The CDR3 runs 12 residues. This chain's CDR3 is CAISSGANVLTF. The CDR3, as DNA: TGTGCCATCAGCAGTGGGGCCAACGTCCTGACTTTC.

Sample share makes this clone medium-sized. The V and J genes are TRBV4-1 and TRBJ1-2; no clear D. With 0 bases removed from V and 7 bases from J, the gap between germline ends came to 15 bases. CDR1 MGHRA and CDR2 YSYEKL come from the germline V gene. This CDR3 has 15 amino acids. The CDR3 bases are TGCGCCAGCAGCCAAGATCGGACGCAGGCTATTGGCTACACCTTC. As protein: CASSQDRTQAIGYTF.